The 32 T cell receptor beta chains in this list originate from one sample, sequenced in a study of early T cells in non-severe SARS-CoV-2 infection. TCRdb itself ran the 5' RACE reads through MiXCR, one entry per CDR3 protein. The profile shows approximately 70,000 distinct CDR3 sequences, about an eighth of them singletons. This material consisted of whole blood, taken at baseline. The receptors here all came from an adult who was a healthcare worker with PCR-confirmed SARS-CoV-2 infection or an uninfected control (not recorded which).

Concerning this clonotype: This sequence may be a read error, since a much larger clone differs from it by one base. The CDR3 does not end in the conserved phenylalanine or tryptophan, so this is likely a read error. J is TRBJ2-3 and V is TRBV30; a possible D gene is TRBD2 (5 bases). This CDR3 comprises 13 residues. Per the germline V gene, CDR1 is GTSNPN and CDR2 is SVGIG (reference sequence). Trimming took off 0 bases at V and 6 bases at J, with 10 bases between the two ends. The CDR3: CAWSVTGVDTQYL. Here the CDR3 DNA reads TGTGCCTGGAGTGTAACCGGGGTGGATACGCAGTATTTA.

The J gene is TRBJ2-7, the V gene TRBV12-3 or TRBV12-4; no definite D call. The V end was cut by 3 bases, the J end by 2 bases, with 11 bases between. This CDR3 has 14 amino acids. The CDR3: CASSFGLGAYEQYF. The CDR3 DNA is TGTGCCAGCAGTTTCGGGCTAGGCGCCTACGAGCAGTACTTC.

This clonotype has a count of ten or more. J is TRBJ2-7 and V is TRBV5-1, with D possibly being TRBD2 (8 bases). Trimming took off 6 bases at V and 0 bases at J, with 16 bases between the two ends. In germline, CDR1 is SGHRS, CDR2 YFSETQ. The CDR3 has 15 amino acids. In DNA, the CDR3 is TGCGCCAGCAAAGGGACAGCGGGAGCCTCCTACGAGCAGTACTTC. Translating gives CASKGTAGASYEQYF. The whole variable domain, remainder taken from reference TRBV5-1 and TRBJ2-7, is KAGVTQTPRYLIKTRGQQVTLSCSPISGHRSVSWYQQTPGQGLQFLFEYFSETQRNKGNFPGRFSGRQFSNSRSEMNVSTLELGDSALYLCASKGTAGASYEQYFGPGTRLTVT.

DNA of the CDR3: TGTGCCAGCAGCCTGACAGGCGCCGGAAACACCATATATTTT. As protein: CASSLTGAGNTIYF. The chain combines TRBV9 with TRBJ1-3, with a weak D call TRBD1 (6 bases). V lost 4 bases to trimming and J lost 4 bases, with 12 bases between them. This CDR3 is built from 14 residues. Germline V gene data show CDR1 as SGDLS and CDR2 as YYNGEE.

The genes are TRBV7-9 and TRBJ2-3; no definite D call. The V and J ends lost 5 bases and 0 bases respectively, with 6 bases between them. CDR1 and CDR2 from the germline V gene are SEHNR and FQNEAQ (reference sequence). The CDR3 has 13 residues. The CDR3: CASSPTSTDTQYF. CDR3 coding DNA: TGTGCCAGCAGCCCAACCAGCACAGATACGCAGTATTTT.

This clonotype was seen many times. J is TRBJ2-7 and V is TRBV3-1; D may be TRBD2 (5 bases). The V gene lost 0 bases and the J gene lost 4 bases, with 13 bases spanning the gap. CDR3 length: 15 amino acids. CDR1 is LGHDT, CDR2 YNNKEL, per germline (reference sequence). The chain's CDR3 is CASSQDSSSRYEQYF. For the CDR3, the DNA is TGTGCCAGCAGCCAAGATAGCTCTAGCAGGTACGAGCAGTACTTC.

This clonotype showed up just a few times. This chain links TRBV5-4 with TRBJ2-7; 8 bases line up with TRBD1. Germline V CDR1 and CDR2: SGHNT, YYREEE (reference sequence). V was pared by 3 bases and J by 6 bases, with 5 bases of the junction left unmatched. The CDR3 has 13 residues. CDR3 region: CASSSGTGAEQYF. The CDR3 DNA reads TGTGCCAGCAGCTCAGGGACAGGTGCCGAGCAGTACTTC.

This clonotype occurred many times. This sequence joins TRBV9 and TRBJ2-1, with 7 positions matching TRBD2. J was trimmed by 3 bases and V by 3 bases; bases with no gene match: 9. The CDR3 contains 16 residues. Germline values: CDR1 SGDLS, CDR2 YYNGEE. Here the CDR3 reads CASSAAQRGGYNEQFF. In DNA, the CDR3 is TGTGCCAGCAGCGCCGCTCAACGCGGGGGCTACAATGAGCAGTTCTTC.

The chain uses TRBV20-1 and TRBJ2-3; tentatively, D is TRBD2 (5 bases). Trimming shortened V by 7 bases and J by 3 bases, and 8 bases separated the two germline ends. CDR3 length: 11 residues. In germline, CDR1 is DFQATT, CDR2 SNEGSKA (reference sequence). The CDR3 reads CSVWETDTQYF. The CDR3 DNA is TGCAGTGTTTGGGAGACAGATACGCAGTATTTT.

The CDR3 spells CASSLEVASEQYF. The DNA for the CDR3 is TGTGCCAGCAGCTTAGAGGTGGCTAGCGAGCAGTATTTT. The chain recombines TRBV11-2 with TRBJ2-3; TRBD2 might be the D (6 bases). Germline V gives CDR1 SGHAT, CDR2 FQNNGV. Trimming left V 0 bases short and J 11 bases short, with 12 bases between. This CDR3 is built from 13 residues.

The genes are TRBV19 and TRBJ1-5; D is unresolved. Deletions cut 6 bases from V and 9 bases from J, with 15 bases between. Per germline, CDR1 LNHDA and CDR2 SQIVND (reference sequence). The CDR3 spans 13 residues. CDR3 sequence (DNA): TGTGCCAGTAGCCAGCTAATGAGTGGGCCCCAGCATTTT. Translation: CASSQLMSGPQHF.

The chain recombines TRBV6-2 or TRBV6-3 with TRBJ2-2, with D perhaps TRBD1 or TRBD2 (6 bases each). The V gene lost 6 bases and the J gene lost 4 bases, with 12 bases spanning the gap. Germline CDR1 and CDR2: MNHEY and SVGEGT. The CDR3 runs to 14 residues. CDR3 residues: CASSPGGGTGELFF. The CDR3 DNA reads as TGTGCCAGCAGCCCAGGAGGGGGCACCGGGGAGCTGTTTTTT.

A word on this clonotype: A much larger clone differs by one base, so this may be a read error. No conserved phenylalanine or tryptophan is present at the end of the CDR3, so a read error is the likely explanation. V and J are TRBV20-1 and TRBJ2-3; 9 nucleotides align to TRBD2. Germline V lookup: CDR1 DFQATT, CDR2 SNEGSKA (reference sequence). The length of the CDR3 is 14 residues. V lost 7 bases, J lost 0 bases, and 5 bases stayed unmatched. The CDR3 nucleotides are TGCAGTGTCAAACTAGCGGGTAGCACAGATACGCAGTATTCT. Translation gives CSVKLAGSTDTQYS.

J is TRBJ1-2 and V is TRBV9; no firm D call. The CDR3 is 13 residues long. The V end was cut by 4 bases, the J end by 0 bases, with 7 bases between. Germline CDR1 reads SGDLS; CDR2 reads YYNGEE. DNA of the CDR3: TGTGCCAGCAGCCCGGAACCTAACTATGGCTACACCTTC. As protein: CASSPEPNYGYTF.

This clonotype was observed a few times. The chain joins TRBV19 to TRBJ2-4; no firm D call. This CDR3 has 16 amino acids. Trimming took 2 bases from V and 0 from J, leaving 11 bases between them. CDR1 LNHDA and CDR2 SQIVND come from the germline V gene (reference sequence). The DNA for the CDR3 is TGTGCCAGTAGTATATCAGCGACCCTAGCCAAAAACATTCAGTACTTC. This sequence encodes CASSISATLAKNIQYF.

The chain couples TRBV7-3 to TRBJ2-7; a weak D match, TRBD1 (6 bases). The V and J ends lost 1 base and 5 bases respectively, with 15 bases between them. This CDR3 is built from 15 residues. Per the germline V gene, CDR1 is SGHTA and CDR2 is FQGTGA. The CDR3 DNA reads as TGTGCCAGCAGCTTAATGCCAGGGGCCCGAAACGAGCAGTACTTC. It translates to CASSLMPGARNEQYF.

This sequence joins TRBV5-1 and TRBJ2-1, with 9 nucleotides matching TRBD1. Per germline, CDR1 SGHRS and CDR2 YFSETQ. Unmatched junction bases numbered 4, after V lost 5 bases and J lost 7 bases. The CDR3 length is 13 residues. The CDR3 loop reads CASRPGQGNEQFF. The DNA for the CDR3 is TGCGCCAGCAGACCTGGACAGGGGAATGAGCAGTTCTTC.

This clonotype came up many times. The CDR3 region is CASSLFGQPKRPNTEAFF. In DNA form, the CDR3 reads TGTGCCAGCAGCTTATTCGGACAGCCGAAACGCCCGAACACTGAAGCTTTCTTT. This chain links TRBV7-9 with TRBJ1-1; a weak D match, TRBD1 (6 bases). Germline V gene sequence: CDR1 SEHNR, CDR2 FQNEAQ (reference sequence). The ends were cut back, 2 bases at V and 1 base at J, with 20 bases in the middle. This CDR3 contains 18 residues. The whole variable domain, remainder taken from reference TRBV7-9 and TRBJ1-1, is DTGVSQNPRHKITKRGQNVTFRCDPISEHNRLYWYRQTLGQGPEFLTYFQNEAQLEKSRLLSDRFSAERPKGSFSTLEIQRTEQGDSAMYLCASSLFGQPKRPNTEAFFGQGTRLTVV.

This clonotype came up many times. The CDR3 sequence: CASSVAGQSSYNSPLHF. Written as DNA, the CDR3 is TGTGCCAGCAGCGTAGCCGGGCAGAGCTCCTATAATTCACCCCTCCACTTT. The chain couples TRBV9 to TRBJ1-6; D ambiguous. The CDR3 covers 17 residues. Trimming cost V 0 bases and J 0 bases, with 10 bases left between them. Germline loops: CDR1 SGDLS, CDR2 YYNGEE.

At least ten counts were recorded for this clonotype. The chain is built from TRBV7-2 and TRBJ2-1; tentative D call: TRBD1 (5 bases). The germline V and J ends were trimmed by 5 bases and 2 bases, with 16 bases remaining between them. Germline V gene sequence: CDR1 SGHTA, CDR2 FQGNSA. There are 16 residues in the CDR3. CDR3 bases: TGTGCCAGCAGCCAAACAGGCATTTACACCTACAATGAGCAGTTCTTC. It codes for CASSQTGIYTYNEQFF.

This clonotype was seen at least ten times. The V and J genes are TRBV7-3 and TRBJ2-3; D not certain. The CDR3 sequence is 13 residues long. V dropped 1 base and J dropped 2 bases, with 4 bases sitting between them. The V gene's germline CDR1 is SGHTA and CDR2 FQGTGA. The CDR3 bases are TGTGCCAGCAGCTTAAGTCCCACAGATACGCAGTATTTT. Its protein is CASSLSPTDTQYF. Full variable domain (remainder filled in from reference TRBV7-3 and TRBJ2-3): GAGVSQTPSNKVTEKGKYVELRCDPISGHTALYWYRQSLGQGPEFLIYFQGTGAADDSGLPNDRFFAVRPEGSVSTLKIQRTERGDSAVYLCASSLSPTDTQYFGPGTRLTVL.

This clonotype has a count of ten or more. J is TRBJ2-5 and V is TRBV19; maybe TRBD1 (6 bases). The V gene's germline CDR1 is LNHDA and CDR2 SQIVND (reference sequence). This CDR3 has 16 residues. Between the trimmed V and J ends, which lost 5 bases and 4 bases, there was a span of 20 bases. The CDR3 loop is CASSPTQGRGGETQYF. The CDR3 coding sequence is TGTGCCAGTAGTCCCACCCAAGGCAGGGGTGGAGAGACCCAGTACTTC.

This chain uses TRBV27 with TRBJ2-1; 10 bases agree with TRBD2. With V trimmed by 5 bases and J by 1 base, 8 bases remained unmatched. The germline CDR1 and CDR2 sequences are MNHEY and SMNVEV (reference sequence). The CDR3 has 17 residues. In DNA, the CDR3 is TGTGCCAGCAGTCGACGGACTAGCGGCTATTCCTACAATGAGCAGTTCTTC. Its translation is CASSRRTSGYSYNEQFF.

This clonotype was counted many times. V is TRBV7-9 and J is TRBJ1-5; D remains unclear. CDR1 SEHNR and CDR2 FQNEAQ come from the germline V gene (reference sequence). This CDR3 has 14 residues. Trimming removed 5 bases from V and 5 bases from J, with 13 bases in between. DNA for the CDR3: TGTGCCAGCAGCCCTGGGGTCTATGATCAGCCCCAGCATTTT. Encoded protein: CASSPGVYDQPQHF.

The CDR3 DNA reads as TGTGCTAGTGGTTCGGACGGTATGGGCGAAAAACTGTTTTTT. Translating gives CASGSDGMGEKLFF. The chain joins TRBV12-5 to TRBJ1-4; no clear D gene. V was cut by 4 bases and J by 8 bases, with 14 bases left in between. This CDR3 region has 14 residues. Germline V CDR1 and CDR2: LGHNT, FRNRAP. Variable domain in full (rest from reference TRBV12-5 and TRBJ1-4): DARVTQTPRHKVTEMGQEVTMRCQPILGHNTVFWYRQTMMQGLELLAYFRNRAPLDDSGMPKDRFSAEMPDATLATLKIQPSEPRDSAVYFCASGSDGMGEKLFFGSGTQLSVL.

There are many counts of this clonotype. The chain couples TRBV29-1 to TRBJ2-1; 7 bases fit TRBD2. CDR1 is SQVTM and CDR2 is ANQGSEA in the germline V gene. The CDR3 sequence is 14 residues long. The ends lost 3 bases at V and 8 bases at J; junction bases unmatched: 10. The CDR3 DNA reads as TGCAGCGTTGACGTGGGAGGGGTCGCCTATGAGCAGTTCTTC. Amino acid sequence: CSVDVGGVAYEQFF.

The J gene is TRBJ2-4, the V gene TRBV24-1, with 9 bases lining up with TRBD2. The CDR3 runs to 17 residues. V lost 3 bases, J lost 2 bases, and 7 bases stayed unmatched. Germline V lookup: CDR1 KGHDR, CDR2 SFDVKD. CDR3 loop: CATSDGTSPDTKNIQYF. In nucleotides, the CDR3 is TGTGCCACCAGTGATGGGACTAGCCCCGATACCAAAAACATTCAGTACTTC.

This clonotype was counted ten times or more. This chain links TRBV5-1 with TRBJ2-3; 10 nucleotides agree with TRBD2. The CDR3 is 17 amino acids. Germline V gene sequence: CDR1 SGHRS, CDR2 YFSETQ. Trimming removed 1 base from V and 0 bases from J; junction bases left unmatched: 5. CDR3 sequence (DNA): TGCGCCAGCAGCTTGAGGGCTAGCGGGGGAAGCACAGATACGCAGTATTTT. Protein: CASSLRASGGSTDTQYF.

At least ten counts were recorded for this clonotype. The genes are TRBV5-1 and TRBJ2-2, with TRBD2 as a possible D gene (5 bases). Trimming pared 1 base from V and 6 bases from J, leaving 10 bases between. Germline values: CDR1 SGHRS, CDR2 YFSETQ. The CDR3 consists of 14 residues. CDR3 bases: TGCGCCAGCAGCTTGAGAGACGGGGCCGGGGAGCTGTTTTTT. Residues: CASSLRDGAGELFF.

The rearrangement uses TRBV20-1 and TRBJ2-2, with 12 bases lining up with TRBD2. CDR3 length: 16 amino acids. Germline lookup yields CDR1 DFQATT and CDR2 SNEGSKA (reference sequence). The CDR3 bases are TGCAGCGCAAAAACTGGACTAGCGGGGACCACCGGGGAGCTGTTTTTT. Translated: CSAKTGLAGTTGELFF.

This clonotype was counted a few times. The chain couples TRBV7-6 to TRBJ2-2; 15 nucleotides align to TRBD2. This CDR3 contains 16 residues. Germline trimming cut 4 bases from V and 6 bases from J; bases unmatched to any gene: 3. Germline loops: CDR1 SGHVS, CDR2 FNYEAQ. This chain's CDR3 is CASSSGLAGGPGELFF. CDR3 sequence (DNA): TGTGCCAGCAGCTCTGGACTAGCGGGGGGGCCCGGGGAGCTGTTTTTT.

This clonotype has ten or more counts. The CDR3 region is CASSLHRDRGPLETQYF. CDR3 DNA: TGTGCCAGCAGCTTACACCGGGACAGAGGACCCCTCGAGACCCAGTACTTC. V usage is TRBV11-2 and J usage is TRBJ2-5; 7 bases match TRBD1. V lost 2 bases to trimming and J lost 5 bases; unmatched junction nucleotides: 14. The CDR3 is 17 residues long. Germline CDR1 is SGHAT and CDR2 is FQNNGV.